The rows below give T cell receptor beta chains drawn from one sample of a study of early T cells in non-severe SARS-CoV-2 infection. MiXCR, run by TCRdb on the 5' RACE reads, gives a single entry per CDR3 protein. Among 30,000 to 40,000 distinct CDR3 sequences listed, roughly 5.7% were seen once. Sequenced input: whole blood. The source of these receptors is an adult who was a healthcare worker with PCR-confirmed SARS-CoV-2 infection or an uninfected control (not recorded which). The CDR3 runs from the conserved cysteine through the conserved F or W. The D gene is left open where the match is weak. Not all rows give a size; the values are once, few, many and, for expanded clones, a class.

V: TRBV5-1; size: many; D: TRBD1; J: TRBJ2-7; CDR3: CASSSGQGNYEQYF; DNA: TGCGCCAGCAGCTCCGGACAGGGCAACTACGAGCAGTACTTC
V: TRBV20-1; size: few; D: TRBD1; J: TRBJ2-5; CDR3: CSAAGQGNQETQYF; DNA: TGCAGTGCCGCCGGACAGGGCAACCAAGAGACCCAGTACTTC
V: TRBV11-2; size: -; D: TRBD2; J: TRBJ2-1; CDR3: CASSVYPGTRIDSEQFF; DNA: TGTGCCAGCAGCGTATACCCCGGGACTAGGATTGATTCGGAGCAGTTCTTC
V: TRBV24-1; size: few; D: TRBD2; J: TRBJ2-1; CDR3: CATSDRTSGQYNEQFF; DNA: TGTGCCACCAGTGACCGGACTAGCGGGCAATACAATGAGCAGTTCTTC
V: TRBV4-2; size: many; D: -; J: TRBJ2-5; CDR3: CASSQDFLARYQETQYF; DNA: TGTGCCAGCAGCCAAGATTTCCTAGCGCGGTACCAAGAGACCCAGTACTTC
V: TRBV20-1; size: many; D: TRBD2; J: TRBJ2-1; CDR3: CSAIGTSGRIAYNEQFF; DNA: TGCAGTGCTATCGGGACTAGCGGGAGGATCGCCTACAATGAGCAGTTCTTC
V: TRBV29-1; size: many; D: -; J: TRBJ2-1; CDR3: CSVGRTYNEQFF; DNA: TGCAGCGTCGGACGAACCTACAATGAGCAGTTCTTC
V: TRBV3-1; size: many; D: -; J: TRBJ2-3; CDR3: CASSQGFQGLPNTQYF; DNA: TGTGCCAGCAGCCAAGGGTTCCAGGGTCTACCGAATACGCAGTATTTT
V: TRBV12-3/TRBV12-4; size: many; D: -; J: TRBJ1-3; CDR3: CASSDLGRSGNTIYF; DNA: TGTGCCAGCAGTGACTTGGGAAGGTCTGGAAACACCATATATTTT
V: TRBV20-1; size: many; D: -; J: TRBJ2-1; CDR3: CSASTGLYLDEQFF; DNA: TGCAGTGCCTCAACTGGACTCTATCTCGATGAGCAGTTCTTC
V: TRBV5-4; size: many; D: TRBD2; J: TRBJ2-1; CDR3: CASSLEAREWSSYNEQFF; DNA: TGTGCCAGCAGCTTGGAGGCGCGGGAGTGGAGCTCCTACAATGAGCAGTTCTTC
V: TRBV4-2; size: -; D: -; J: TRBJ1-2; CDR3: CASSQEIRNNYGYTF; DNA: TGTGCCAGCAGCCAAGAGATCCGGAATAACTATGGCTACACCTTC
V: TRBV2; size: few; D: -; J: TRBJ1-4; CDR3: CASSAGVPNEKLFF; DNA: TGTGCCAGCAGTGCCGGGGTGCCGAATGAAAAACTGTTTTTT
V: TRBV30; size: -; D: TRBD2; J: TRBJ2-3; CDR3: CAWQSAAGGPRYADTQYF; DNA: TGTGCCTGGCAGTCCGCAGCGGGAGGGCCGAGATATGCAGATACGCAGTATTTT
V: TRBV20-1; size: many; D: TRBD1; J: TRBJ2-1; CDR3: CSAQTGSHWDEQFF; DNA: TGCAGTGCTCAGACAGGGTCCCATTGGGATGAGCAGTTCTTC
V: TRBV5-4; size: many; D: TRBD2; J: TRBJ2-1; CDR3: CASRQSGRAVYNEQFF; DNA: TGTGCCAGCAGACAGAGCGGGAGGGCGGTTTACAATGAGCAGTTCTTC
V: TRBV18; size: -; D: TRBD1; J: TRBJ2-2; CDR3: CASSRQGIGELFF; DNA: TGTGCCAGCTCACGACAGGGGATCGGGGAGCTGTTTTTT
V: TRBV5-1; size: many; D: TRBD2; J: TRBJ2-3; CDR3: CASSPGLAAITYTDTQYF; DNA: TGCGCCAGCAGCCCCGGACTAGCGGCAATAACCTACACAGATACGCAGTATTTT
V: TRBV7-8; size: few; D: TRBD2; J: TRBJ2-3; CDR3: CASSEGLGADTQYF; DNA: TGTGCCAGCAGCGAAGGACTAGGGGCAGATACGCAGTATTTT
V: TRBV20-1; size: many; D: -; J: TRBJ2-5; CDR3: CSARKNPGLTRPQETQYF; DNA: TGCAGTGCTAGGAAAAACCCTGGACTAACACGACCACAAGAGACCCAGTACTTC
V: TRBV29-1; size: medium-sized; D: TRBD2; J: TRBJ2-3; CDR3: CSVGGEAAGATDTQYF; DNA: TGCAGCGTTGGGGGCGAGGCAGCGGGAGCGACAGATACGCAGTATTTT
V: TRBV9; size: few; D: TRBD2; J: TRBJ2-7; CDR3: CASRPGLAGELYF; DNA: TGTGCCAGCAGGCCGGGACTAGCGGGAGAACTGTACTTC
V: TRBV6-2/TRBV6-3; size: many; D: -; J: TRBJ2-3; CDR3: CASSSPTRLGTDTQYF; DNA: TGTGCCAGCAGTTCGCCAACTCGGCTGGGCACAGATACGCAGTATTTT
V: TRBV5-1; size: -; D: TRBD2; J: TRBJ2-1; CDR3: CASSWTSGRAYNEQFF; DNA: TGCGCCAGCAGCTGGACTAGCGGGAGGGCCTACAATGAGCAGTTCTTC
V: TRBV29-1; size: -; D: -; J: TRBJ1-1; CDR3: CSVGGPTNTEAFF; DNA: TGCAGCGTTGGGGGACCCACGAACACTGAAGCTTTCTTT
V: TRBV29-1; size: few; D: TRBD1; J: TRBJ2-1; CDR3: CSGGGQGLNEQFF; DNA: TGCAGCGGGGGGGGACAGGGACTCAATGAGCAGTTCTTC
V: TRBV27; size: many; D: -; J: TRBJ1-3; CDR3: CASSSGELGNTIYF; DNA: TGTGCCAGCAGTTCGGGAGAACTTGGAAACACCATATATTTT